Below are 2 T cell receptor beta chains sequenced from a single sample in a study of blood T cell repertoires in COVID-19. Clones were read by immunoSEQ multiplex PCR, and TCRdb kept only the in-frame ones, dropping some. Of roughly 280,000 clones listed, roughly 90% are singletons. The source material was PBMCs or T cells enriched from blood (not recorded which). These receptors originate from a woman aged 45-60 years who had recovered from COVID-19.

The genes are TRBV5-1 and TRBJ2-3; 8 nucleotides align to TRBD2. The germline CDR1 and CDR2 sequences are SGHRS and YFSETQ. The junction had 1 base not matched to a gene; V was cut back by 0 bases and J by 1 base. The CDR3 is made up of 15 amino acids. CDR3 sequence reads: CASSLETSGTDTQYF. In nucleotides, the CDR3 is TGCGCCAGCAGCTTGGAGACTAGCGGCACAGATACGCAGTATTTT. Full variable domain (rest looked up from reference TRBV5-1 and TRBJ2-3): KAGVTQTPRYLIKTRGQQVTLSCSPISGHRSVSWYQQTPGQGLQFLFEYFSETQRNKGNFPGRFSGRQFSNSRSEMNVSTLELGDSALYLCASSLETSGTDTQYFGPGTRLTVL.

The chain combines TRBV28 with TRBJ2-1, with a weak D call TRBD2 (6 bases). Trimming removed 6 bases at V and 6 bases at J, with 12 bases between. The CDR3 runs to 13 residues. From germline, CDR1 is MDHEN and CDR2 SYDVKM. The CDR3 reads CASSRGTSNEQFF. In DNA, the CDR3 is TGTGCCAGCAGCCGGGGGACTTCCAATGAGCAGTTCTTC.